This T cell receptor beta chain is drawn from a study of T cell responses to AZD1222 COVID-19 vaccine (dated by TCRdb to the early 2020s). About the study as a whole: AZD1222 recipients whose second dose came at about 4 weeks and those whose second dose came at about 12 weeks were combined into one group, since spike-specific TCR depth and breadth did not differ between the two schedules. TCR sequencing was performed for 230 to 250 trial participants, of whom roughly 200 were given two doses of AZD1222 and roughly 25 were given two doses of MenACWY control vaccine. Trial participants were enrolled by age into subgroups of 18-55, 56-69 and 70-plus years, and around 140, 26 and 57 TCR-sequenced participants, respectively, were included in these subgroups.

From cysteine to phenylalanine, the CDR3 is 13 amino acids long. Of the read, only the CDR3 DNA is kept; its 39 bases are in frame from base 1. V gives up 2 bases and J gives up 2 bases, and the segment between their germline ends measures 6 bases. CDR1 and CDR2 are drawn from the germline V gene: SGHDN, FVKESK. The CDR3 regions of human TCRbeta chains were analyzed by immunosequencing. The authors' pipeline ran thus. Repertoire TCRs were matched against a reference library of SARS-CoV-2-specific TCRs generated with the MIRA antigen-specificity platform. Breadth meant the fraction of unique TCRs that were SARS-CoV-2-associated, whereas depth meant the fraction of total T cells that were SARS-CoV-2-associated. Using the MIRA data, each spike-specific TCR was mapped to the spike region that the TCR reacts to and placed in a CD4 or CD8 class. Log10-transformed breadth and depth values were compared by one-way ANOVA with Sidak's multiple comparisons tests. The clones in this table, taken by TCRdb from immuneACCESS, are in-frame only. Not every clone is retained; where verified, under half of the shortfall comes from an unresolved V gene, and the cause of the rest is unknown. V and J calls and clone size are as listed in that table; D and trimming were resolved from the DNA. In all, the sample holds more than 250,000 clones, and approximately 95% of those were seen once. 0.5% to 0.7% of the sample lies in the top ten.

The time point label, read with the paper, signifies: baseline before first vaccination. Samples from vaccinated people were obtained from the UK trials COV001 and COV002, which included a single-blind randomized controlled phase 2/3 trial of AZD1222 (ChAdOx1 nCoV-19) in healthy adults. For TCRbeta chain sequencing, PBMC samples from trial participants were taken at day 0 and at day 28 after the second dose. The research as a whole found: Because no day 14 peak-response samples were available, repertoires were characterized only after the peak T cell response. Conclusions about previously exposed vaccinees are limited because only 6 or 7 AZD1222 recipients were SARS-CoV-2 seropositive at baseline. Spike-specific TCR breadth and depth rose significantly after two AZD1222 doses compared with day 0 and with MenACWY recipients. Participants were mostly white British and included more females than males, and it was suggested by the authors that clonal diversity may have been underestimated. The 56-69-year group was small, and its depth increase did not reach significance, likely because of low power. Epitopes outside the regions mutated in the B.1.351 and B.1.1.7 variants were reportedly recognized by nearly half of the unique spike-specific TCRs. The whole spike protein was spanned by vaccine-associated CD4 TCRs, and dominant responses were seen in regions 160-218 and 743-854.

This clone was detected once. What this receptor recognizes is not known. Within one base of it there is no much larger clone, and no base qualities were kept. The sequence joins TRBV14 to TRBJ1-2, with TRBD1 perhaps the D gene, on 5 matching bases. The receptor comes from an adult in good health. The starting material was peripheral blood, obtained on day 0 of AZD1222 vaccination. In nucleotide form, the sequence is TGTGCCAGCAGCCAACGACAGAACTATGGCTACACCTTC. The resulting protein is CASSQRQNYGYTF.